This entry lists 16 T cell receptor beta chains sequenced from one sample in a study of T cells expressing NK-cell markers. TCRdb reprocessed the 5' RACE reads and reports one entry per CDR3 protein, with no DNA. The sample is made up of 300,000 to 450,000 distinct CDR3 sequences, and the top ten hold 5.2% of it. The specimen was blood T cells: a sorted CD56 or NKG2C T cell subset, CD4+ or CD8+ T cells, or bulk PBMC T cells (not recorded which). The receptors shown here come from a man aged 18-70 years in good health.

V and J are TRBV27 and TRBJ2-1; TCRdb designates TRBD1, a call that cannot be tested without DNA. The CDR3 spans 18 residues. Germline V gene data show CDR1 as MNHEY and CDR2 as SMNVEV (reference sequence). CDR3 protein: CASSLYRGASNSYNEQFF.

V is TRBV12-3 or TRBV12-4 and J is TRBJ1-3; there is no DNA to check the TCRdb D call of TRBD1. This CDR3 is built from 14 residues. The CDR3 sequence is CASSHRTAGNTIYF.

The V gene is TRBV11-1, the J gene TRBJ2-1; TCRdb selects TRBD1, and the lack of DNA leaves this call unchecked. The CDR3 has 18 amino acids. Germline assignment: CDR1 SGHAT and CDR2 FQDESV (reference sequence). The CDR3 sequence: CASSSPRSSGGVRDEQFF.

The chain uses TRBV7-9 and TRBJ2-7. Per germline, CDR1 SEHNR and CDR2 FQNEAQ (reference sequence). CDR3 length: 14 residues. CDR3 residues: CASSLLGVRDEQYF. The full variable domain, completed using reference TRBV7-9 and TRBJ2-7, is DTGVSQNPRHKITKRGQNVTFRCDPISEHNRLYWYRQTLGQGPEFLTYFQNEAQLEKSRLLSDRFSAERPKGSFSTLEIQRTEQGDSAMYLCASSLLGVRDEQYFGPGTRLTVT.

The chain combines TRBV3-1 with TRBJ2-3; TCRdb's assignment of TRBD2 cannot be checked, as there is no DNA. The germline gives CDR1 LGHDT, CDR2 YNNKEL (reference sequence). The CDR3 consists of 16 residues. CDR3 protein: CASSRGTTLATDTQYF.

CDR3 residues: CASSQPGQAYTGELFF. The chain links TRBV4-1 to TRBJ2-2; TCRdb's D call of TRBD1 is untestable without DNA. This CDR3 contains 16 residues. Germline V gives CDR1 MGHRA, CDR2 YSYEKL.

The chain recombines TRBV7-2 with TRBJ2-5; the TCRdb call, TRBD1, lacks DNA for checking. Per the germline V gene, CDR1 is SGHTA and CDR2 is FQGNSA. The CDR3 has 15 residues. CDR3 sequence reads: CASSLRGDYLETQYF.

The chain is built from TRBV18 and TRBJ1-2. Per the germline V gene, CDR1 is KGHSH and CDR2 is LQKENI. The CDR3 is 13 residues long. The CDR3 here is CASSAEAMYGYTF.

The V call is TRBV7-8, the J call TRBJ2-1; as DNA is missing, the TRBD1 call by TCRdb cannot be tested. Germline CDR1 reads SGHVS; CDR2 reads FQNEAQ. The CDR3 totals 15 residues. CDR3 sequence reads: CASSPTVRWINEQFF.

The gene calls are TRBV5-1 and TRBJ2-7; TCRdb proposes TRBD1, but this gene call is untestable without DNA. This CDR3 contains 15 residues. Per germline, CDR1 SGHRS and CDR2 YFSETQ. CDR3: CASSSIGASSYEQYF.

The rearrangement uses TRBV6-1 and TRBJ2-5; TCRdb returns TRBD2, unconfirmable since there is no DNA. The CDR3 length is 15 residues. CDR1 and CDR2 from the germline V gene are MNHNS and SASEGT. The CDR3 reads CATRRTTAPQETQYF.

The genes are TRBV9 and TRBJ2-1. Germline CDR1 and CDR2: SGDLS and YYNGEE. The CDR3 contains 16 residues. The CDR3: CASSARGKRESNEQFF.

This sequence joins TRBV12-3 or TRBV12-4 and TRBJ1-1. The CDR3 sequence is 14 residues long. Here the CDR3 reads CASSRWTGNTEAFF.

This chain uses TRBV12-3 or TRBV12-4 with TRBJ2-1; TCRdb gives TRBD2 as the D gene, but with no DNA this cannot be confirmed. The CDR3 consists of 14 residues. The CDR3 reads CASSLRAPWDEQFF.

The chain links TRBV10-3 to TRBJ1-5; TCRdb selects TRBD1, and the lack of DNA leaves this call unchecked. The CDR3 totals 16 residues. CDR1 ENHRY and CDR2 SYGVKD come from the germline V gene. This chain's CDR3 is CAISESRTGERWPQHF.

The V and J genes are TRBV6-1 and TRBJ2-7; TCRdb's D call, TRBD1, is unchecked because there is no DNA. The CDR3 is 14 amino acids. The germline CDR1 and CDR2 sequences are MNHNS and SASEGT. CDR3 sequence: CASSDPATLYEQYF.